The source of this T cell receptor (beta chain) is a study of T cells in Graves' hyperthyroidism and ophthalmopathy. The germline V and J ends were trimmed by 2 bases and 2 bases, with 6 bases remaining between them. Germline values: CDR1 MNHNS, CDR2 SASEGT. The CDR3 spans 13 residues. Amplification of TCR beta CDR3 regions was performed using RNA transcripts as template. When the TCR CDR3 underwent first-round RT-PCR, the HTBI primer set was used. TCRdb passed the multiplex PCR reads through MiXCR, listing each CDR3 protein once. The sample carries hundreds of thousands of distinct CDR3 sequences, roughly 15% recorded once. This clonotype was recorded at least ten times.

The chain joins TRBV6-1 to TRBJ1-2; D gene uncertain. Sequenced input: blood. The sequence was collected from a woman aged 50 to 60 with Graves' ophthalmopathy. The DNA for the CDR3 is TGTGCCAGCAGTGAACGGAAAAACTATGGCTACACCTTC. Translating it yields CASSERKNYGYTF.